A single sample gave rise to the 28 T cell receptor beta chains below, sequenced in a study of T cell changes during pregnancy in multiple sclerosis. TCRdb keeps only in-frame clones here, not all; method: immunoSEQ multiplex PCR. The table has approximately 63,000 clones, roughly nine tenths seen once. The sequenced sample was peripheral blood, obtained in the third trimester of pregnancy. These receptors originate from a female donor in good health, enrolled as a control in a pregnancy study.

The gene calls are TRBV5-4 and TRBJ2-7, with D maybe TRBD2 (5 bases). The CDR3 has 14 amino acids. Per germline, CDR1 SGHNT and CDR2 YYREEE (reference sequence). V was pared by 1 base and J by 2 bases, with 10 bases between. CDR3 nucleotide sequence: TGTGCCAGCAGCTTGAGGGAGTTGCCCTACGAGCAGTACTTC. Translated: CASSLRELPYEQYF.

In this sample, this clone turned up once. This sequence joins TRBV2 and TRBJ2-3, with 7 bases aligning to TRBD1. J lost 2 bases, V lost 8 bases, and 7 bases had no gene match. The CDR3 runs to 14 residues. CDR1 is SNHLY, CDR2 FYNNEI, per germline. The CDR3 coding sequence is TGTGCCAGCTCGGTGGGACAGACCACAGATACGCAGTATTTT. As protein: CASSVGQTTDTQYF.

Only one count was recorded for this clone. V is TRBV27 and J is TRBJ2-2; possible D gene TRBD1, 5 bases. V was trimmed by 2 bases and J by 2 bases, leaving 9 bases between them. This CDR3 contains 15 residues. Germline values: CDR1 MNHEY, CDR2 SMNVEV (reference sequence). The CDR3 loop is CASSLSRANTGELFF. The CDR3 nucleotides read TGTGCCAGCAGTTTAAGCAGGGCTAACACCGGGGAGCTGTTTTTT.

The CDR3, as DNA: TGTGCCAGCAGCGTTAACAGGGTAGGGGAGCAAGAGACCCAGTACTTC. Its translation is CASSVNRVGEQETQYF. This chain links TRBV9 with TRBJ2-5, with D maybe TRBD1 (6 bases). CDR1 is SGDLS, CDR2 YYNGEE, per germline. The CDR3 has 16 residues. V lost 2 bases to trimming and J lost 2 bases, with 16 bases between them.

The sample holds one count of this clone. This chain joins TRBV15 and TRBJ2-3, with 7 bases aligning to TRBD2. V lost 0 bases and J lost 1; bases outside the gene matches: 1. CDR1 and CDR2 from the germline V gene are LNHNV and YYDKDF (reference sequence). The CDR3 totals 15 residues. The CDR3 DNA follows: TGTGCCACCAGCAGAGATCGGGGGGGCACAGATACGCAGTATTTT. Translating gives CATSRDRGGTDTQYF.

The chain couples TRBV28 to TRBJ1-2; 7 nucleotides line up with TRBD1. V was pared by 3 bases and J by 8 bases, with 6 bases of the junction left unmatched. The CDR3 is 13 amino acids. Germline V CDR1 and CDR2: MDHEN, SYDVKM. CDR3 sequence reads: CASSFDRAGGYTF. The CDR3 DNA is TGTGCCAGCAGTTTTGACAGGGCGGGGGGCTACACCTTC.

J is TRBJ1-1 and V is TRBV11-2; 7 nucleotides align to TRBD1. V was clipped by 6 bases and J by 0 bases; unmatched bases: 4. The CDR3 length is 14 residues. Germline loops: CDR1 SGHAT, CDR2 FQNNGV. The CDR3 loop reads CASRTDRVNTEAFF. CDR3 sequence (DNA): TGTGCCAGCAGGACAGACAGGGTGAACACTGAAGCTTTCTTT.

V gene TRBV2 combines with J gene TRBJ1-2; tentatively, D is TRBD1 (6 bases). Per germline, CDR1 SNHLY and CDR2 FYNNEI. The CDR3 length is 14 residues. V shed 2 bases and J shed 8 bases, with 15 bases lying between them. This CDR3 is CASSERGGAWGYTF. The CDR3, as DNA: TGTGCCAGCAGTGAAAGGGGGGGCGCATGGGGCTACACCTTC. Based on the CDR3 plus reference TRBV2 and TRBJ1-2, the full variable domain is EPEVTQTPSHQVTQMGQEVILRCVPISNHLYFYWYRQILGQKVEFLVSFYNNEISEKSEIFDDQFSVERPDGSNFTLKIRSTKLEDSAMYFCASSERGGAWGYTFGSGTRLTVV.

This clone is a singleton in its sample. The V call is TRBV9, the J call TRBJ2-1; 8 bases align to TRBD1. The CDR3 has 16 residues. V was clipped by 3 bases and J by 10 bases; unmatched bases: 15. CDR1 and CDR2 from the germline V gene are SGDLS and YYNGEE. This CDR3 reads CASSETDNRGVWEQFF. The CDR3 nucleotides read TGTGCCAGCAGCGAAACGGACAACAGGGGGGTTTGGGAGCAGTTCTTC.

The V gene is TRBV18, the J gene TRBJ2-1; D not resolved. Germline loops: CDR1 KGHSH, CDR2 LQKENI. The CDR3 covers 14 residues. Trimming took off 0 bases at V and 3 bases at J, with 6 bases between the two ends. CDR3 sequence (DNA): TGTGCCAGCTCACCACCGGCGGACTACAATGAGCAGTTCTTC. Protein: CASSPPADYNEQFF.

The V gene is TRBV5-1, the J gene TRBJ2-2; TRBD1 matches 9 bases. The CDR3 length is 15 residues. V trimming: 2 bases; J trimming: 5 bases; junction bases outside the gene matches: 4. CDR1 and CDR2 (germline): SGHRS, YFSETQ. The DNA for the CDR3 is TGCGCCAGCAGCTTTGCCGGGACAGGGACCGGGGAGCTGTTTTTT. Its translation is CASSFAGTGTGELFF.

The CDR3 sequence: CASSNPAGGFGDTGELFF. The CDR3 nucleotides read TGTGCCAGTAGTAACCCGGCCGGAGGGTTTGGGGACACCGGGGAGCTGTTTTTT. The chain couples TRBV19 to TRBJ2-2, with a tentative D call TRBD2 (6 bases). Trimming stripped 4 bases from V and 3 bases from J, with 21 bases between. CDR1 LNHDA and CDR2 SQIVND come from the germline V gene (reference sequence). CDR3 length: 18 amino acids.

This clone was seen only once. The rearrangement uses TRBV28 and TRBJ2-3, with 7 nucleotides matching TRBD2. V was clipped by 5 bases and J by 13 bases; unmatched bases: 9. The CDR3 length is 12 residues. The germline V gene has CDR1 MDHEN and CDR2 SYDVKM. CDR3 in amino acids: CASSPSGIMEYF. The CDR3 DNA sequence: TGTGCCAGCAGTCCCAGCGGGATAATGGAGTATTTT.

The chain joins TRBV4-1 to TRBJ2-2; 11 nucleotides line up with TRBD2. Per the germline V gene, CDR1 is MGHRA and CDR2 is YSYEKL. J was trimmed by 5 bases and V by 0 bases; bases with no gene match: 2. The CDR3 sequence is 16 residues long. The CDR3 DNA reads TGCGCCAGCAGCCAAGATAGCGGGAGGGGAACCGGGGAGCTGTTTTTT. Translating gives CASSQDSGRGTGELFF.

CDR3 sequence (DNA): TGTGCCAGCAGCCATTTGGTGCCCCTGGTGTCTGTGCGAGAGACCCAGTACTTC. Amino acids: CASSHLVPLVSVRETQYF. This chain connects TRBV5-6 to TRBJ2-5, with D uncertain. Between the trimmed V and J ends, which lost 4 bases and 4 bases, there was a span of 26 bases. The CDR3 length is 18 residues. From germline, CDR1 is SGHDT and CDR2 YYEEEE.

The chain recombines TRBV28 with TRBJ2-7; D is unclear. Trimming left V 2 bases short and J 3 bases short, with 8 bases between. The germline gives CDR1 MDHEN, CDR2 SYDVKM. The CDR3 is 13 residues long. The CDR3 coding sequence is TGTGCCAGCAGTTTAGGTGCTAACTACGAGCAGTACTTC. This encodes CASSLGANYEQYF.

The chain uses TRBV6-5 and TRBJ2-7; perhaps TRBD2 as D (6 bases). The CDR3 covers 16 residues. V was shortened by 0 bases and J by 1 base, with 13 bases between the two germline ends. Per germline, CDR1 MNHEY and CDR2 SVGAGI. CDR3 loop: CASSYSMGTVSYEQYF. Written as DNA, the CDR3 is TGTGCCAGCAGTTACTCGATGGGGACTGTGTCCTACGAGCAGTACTTC.

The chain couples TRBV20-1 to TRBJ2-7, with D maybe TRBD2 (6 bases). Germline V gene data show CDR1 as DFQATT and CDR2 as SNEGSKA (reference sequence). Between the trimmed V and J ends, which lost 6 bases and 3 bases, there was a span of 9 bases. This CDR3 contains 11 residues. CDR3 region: CSALGGYEQYF. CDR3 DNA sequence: TGCAGTGCATTGGGGGGCTACGAGCAGTACTTC.

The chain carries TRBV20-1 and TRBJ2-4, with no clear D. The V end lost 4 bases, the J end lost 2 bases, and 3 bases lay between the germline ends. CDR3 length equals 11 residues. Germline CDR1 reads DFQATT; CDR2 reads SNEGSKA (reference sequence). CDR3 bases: TGCAGTGCTATTACCAAAAACATTCAGTACTTC. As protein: CSAITKNIQYF.

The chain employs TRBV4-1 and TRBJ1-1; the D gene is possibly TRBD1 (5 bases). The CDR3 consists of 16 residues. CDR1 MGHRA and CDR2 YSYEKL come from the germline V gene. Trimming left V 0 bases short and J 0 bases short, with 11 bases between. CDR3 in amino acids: CASSQEGIQVNTEAFF. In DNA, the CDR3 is TGCGCCAGCAGCCAAGAAGGTATACAGGTGAACACTGAAGCTTTCTTT.

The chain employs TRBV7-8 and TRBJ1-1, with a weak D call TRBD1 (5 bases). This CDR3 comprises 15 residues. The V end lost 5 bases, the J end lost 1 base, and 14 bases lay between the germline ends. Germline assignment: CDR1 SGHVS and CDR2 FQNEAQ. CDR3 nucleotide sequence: TGTGCCAGCAGCCTAATGGGGGGAAAGAACACTGAAGCTTTCTTT. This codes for CASSLMGGKNTEAFF.

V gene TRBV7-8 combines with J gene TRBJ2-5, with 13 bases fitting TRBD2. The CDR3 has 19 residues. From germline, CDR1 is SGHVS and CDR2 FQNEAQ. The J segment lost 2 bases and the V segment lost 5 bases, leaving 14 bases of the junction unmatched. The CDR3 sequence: CASSRQATGLAGRQETQYF. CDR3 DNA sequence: TGTGCCAGCAGCCGCCAAGCGACGGGACTAGCGGGGAGACAAGAGACCCAGTACTTC. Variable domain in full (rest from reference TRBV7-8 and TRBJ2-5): GAGVSQSPRYKVAKRGQDVALRCDPISGHVSLFWYQQALGQGPEFLTYFQNEAQLDKSGLPSDRFFAERPEGSVSTLKIQRTQQEDSAVYLCASSRQATGLAGRQETQYFGPGTRLLVL.

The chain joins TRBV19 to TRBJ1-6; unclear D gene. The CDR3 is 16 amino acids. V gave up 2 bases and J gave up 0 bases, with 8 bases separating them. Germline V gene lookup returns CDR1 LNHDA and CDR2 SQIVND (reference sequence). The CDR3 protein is CASSIIRGSYNSPLHF. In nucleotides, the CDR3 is TGTGCCAGTAGTATAATCCGGGGCTCCTATAATTCACCCCTCCACTTT.

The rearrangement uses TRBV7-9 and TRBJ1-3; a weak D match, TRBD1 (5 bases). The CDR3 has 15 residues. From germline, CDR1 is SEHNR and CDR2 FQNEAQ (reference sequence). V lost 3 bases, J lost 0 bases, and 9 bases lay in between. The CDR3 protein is CASSLYGGSGNTIYF. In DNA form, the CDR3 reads TGTGCCAGCAGCTTGTACGGGGGCTCTGGAAACACCATATATTTT.

DNA of the CDR3: TGTGCCAGCAGTTATTGGGGGAGGGTTTACGAGCAGTACTTC. This translates into CASSYWGRVYEQYF. This sequence joins TRBV6-8 and TRBJ2-7; 7 nucleotides match TRBD2. Germline lookup yields CDR1 MNHGY and CDR2 SAAAGT. The CDR3 sequence is 14 residues long. Losses at the gene ends were 3 bases for V and 4 bases for J; bases not matched to a gene: 6.

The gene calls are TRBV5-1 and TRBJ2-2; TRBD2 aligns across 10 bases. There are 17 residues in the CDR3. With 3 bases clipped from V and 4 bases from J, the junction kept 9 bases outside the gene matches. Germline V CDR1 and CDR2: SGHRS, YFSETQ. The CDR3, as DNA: TGCGCCAGCAGCTCCATAGGTCTAGCGGGGGCCACCGGGGAGCTGTTTTTT. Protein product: CASSSIGLAGATGELFF.

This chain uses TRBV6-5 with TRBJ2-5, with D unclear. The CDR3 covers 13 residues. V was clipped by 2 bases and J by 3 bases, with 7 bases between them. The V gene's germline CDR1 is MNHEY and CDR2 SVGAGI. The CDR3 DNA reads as TGTGCCAGCAGTTACGTCGAGAAAGAGACCCAGTACTTC. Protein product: CASSYVEKETQYF.

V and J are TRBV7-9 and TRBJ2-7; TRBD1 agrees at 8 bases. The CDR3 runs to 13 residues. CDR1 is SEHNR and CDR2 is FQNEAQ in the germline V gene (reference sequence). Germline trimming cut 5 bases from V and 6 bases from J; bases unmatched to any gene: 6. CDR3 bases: TGTGCCAGCAGCCAGGGGGCCTCAATCGAGCAGTACTTC. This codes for CASSQGASIEQYF.